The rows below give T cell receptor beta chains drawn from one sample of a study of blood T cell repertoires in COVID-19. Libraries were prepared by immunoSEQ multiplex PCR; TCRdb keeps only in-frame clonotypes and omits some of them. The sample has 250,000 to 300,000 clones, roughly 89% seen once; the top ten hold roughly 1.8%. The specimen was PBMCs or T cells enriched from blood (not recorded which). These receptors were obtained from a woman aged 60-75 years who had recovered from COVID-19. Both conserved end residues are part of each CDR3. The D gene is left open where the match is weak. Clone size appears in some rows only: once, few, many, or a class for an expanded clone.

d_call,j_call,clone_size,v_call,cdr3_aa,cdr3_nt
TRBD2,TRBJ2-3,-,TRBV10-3,CAISERGGSVLDTQYF,TGTGCCATCAGTGAGAGGGGCGGGAGTGTCCTGGATACGCAGTATTTT
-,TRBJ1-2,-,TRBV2,CASSRQANYGYTF,TGTGCCAGCAGTCGGCAGGCTAACTATGGCTACACCTTC
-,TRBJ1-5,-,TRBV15,CATSRDRSGNQPQHF,TGTGCCACCAGCAGAGATAGGAGTGGCAATCAGCCCCAGCATTTT
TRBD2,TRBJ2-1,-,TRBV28,CATLPSGGSYNEQFF,TGTGCCACCTTACCTAGCGGGGGATCCTACAATGAGCAGTTCTTC
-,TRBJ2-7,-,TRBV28,CASREEREYF,TGTGCCAGCAGAGAGGAGCGGGAGTACTTC
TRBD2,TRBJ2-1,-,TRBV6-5,CASIEGLAGVMEQFF,TGTGCCAGCATCGAAGGACTAGCGGGAGTAATGGAGCAGTTCTTC
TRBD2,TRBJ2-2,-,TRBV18,CASSQGLAGANTGELFF,TGTGCCAGCTCACAAGGACTAGCGGGGGCGAACACCGGGGAGCTGTTTTTT
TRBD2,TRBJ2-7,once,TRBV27,CASSLYAGGTYEQYF,TGTGCCAGCAGTTTGTACGCGGGAGGAACCTACGAGCAGTACTTC
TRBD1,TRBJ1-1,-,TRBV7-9,CASSLRGQGLTEAFF,TGTGCCAGCAGCTTAAGAGGACAGGGACTCACTGAAGCTTTCTTT
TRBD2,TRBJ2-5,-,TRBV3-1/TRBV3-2,CASSPPYGRAAQETQYF,TGTGCCAGCAGCCCACCATACGGGAGGGCCGCCCAGGAGACCCAGTACTTC
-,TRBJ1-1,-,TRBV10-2,CASSESIRGTEAFF,TGCGCCAGCAGTGAGTCTATCCGGGGCACTGAAGCTTTCTTT
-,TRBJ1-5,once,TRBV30,CAWSDRNNQPQHF,TGTGCCTGGAGTGACAGGAATAATCAGCCCCAGCATTTT
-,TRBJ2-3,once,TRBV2,CASSLQDLTDTQYF,TGTGCCAGCAGTTTACAGGATTTGACAGATACGCAGTATTTT
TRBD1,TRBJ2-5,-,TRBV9,CASSRAGGYETQYF,TGTGCCAGCAGCCGGGCAGGGGGCTATGAGACCCAGTACTTC